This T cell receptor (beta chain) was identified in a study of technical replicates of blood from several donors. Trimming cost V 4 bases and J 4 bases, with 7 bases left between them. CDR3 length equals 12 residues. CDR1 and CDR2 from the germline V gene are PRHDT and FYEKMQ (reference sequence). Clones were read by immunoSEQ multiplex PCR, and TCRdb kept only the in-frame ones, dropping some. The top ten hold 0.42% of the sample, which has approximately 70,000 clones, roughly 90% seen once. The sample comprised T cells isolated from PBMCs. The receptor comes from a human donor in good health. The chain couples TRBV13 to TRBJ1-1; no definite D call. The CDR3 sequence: CASSSTVTEAFF. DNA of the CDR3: TGTGCCAGCAGCTCTACGGTCACTGAAGCTTTCTTT.